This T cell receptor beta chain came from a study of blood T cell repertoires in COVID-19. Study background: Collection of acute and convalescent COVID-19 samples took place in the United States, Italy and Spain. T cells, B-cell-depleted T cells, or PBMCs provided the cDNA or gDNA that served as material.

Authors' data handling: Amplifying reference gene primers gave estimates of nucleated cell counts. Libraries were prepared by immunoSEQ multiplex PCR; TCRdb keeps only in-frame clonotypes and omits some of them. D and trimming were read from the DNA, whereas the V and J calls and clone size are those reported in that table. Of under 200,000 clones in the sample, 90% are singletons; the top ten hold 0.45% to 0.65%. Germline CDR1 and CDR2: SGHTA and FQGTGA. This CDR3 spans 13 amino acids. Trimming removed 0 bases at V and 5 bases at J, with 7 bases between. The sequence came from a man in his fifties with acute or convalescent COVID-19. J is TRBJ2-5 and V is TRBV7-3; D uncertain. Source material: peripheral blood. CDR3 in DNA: TGTGCCAGCAGCTTAACCGCTGCGGAGACCCAGTACTTC. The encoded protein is CASSLTAAETQYF.